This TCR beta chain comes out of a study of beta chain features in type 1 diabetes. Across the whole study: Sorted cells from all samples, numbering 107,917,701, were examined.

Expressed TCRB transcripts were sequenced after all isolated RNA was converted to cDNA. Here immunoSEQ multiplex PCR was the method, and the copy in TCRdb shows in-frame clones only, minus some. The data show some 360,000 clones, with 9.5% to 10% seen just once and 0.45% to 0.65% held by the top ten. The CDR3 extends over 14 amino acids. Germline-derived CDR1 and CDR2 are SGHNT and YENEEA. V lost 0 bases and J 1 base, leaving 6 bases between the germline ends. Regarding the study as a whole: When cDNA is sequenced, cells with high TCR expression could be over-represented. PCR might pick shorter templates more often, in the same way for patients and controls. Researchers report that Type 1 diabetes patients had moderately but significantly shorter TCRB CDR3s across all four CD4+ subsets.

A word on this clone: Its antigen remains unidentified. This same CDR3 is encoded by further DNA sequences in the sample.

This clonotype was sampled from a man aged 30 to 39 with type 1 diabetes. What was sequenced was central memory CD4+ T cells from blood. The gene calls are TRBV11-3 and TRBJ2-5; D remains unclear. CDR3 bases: TGTGCCAGCAGCTTAGATGGGATCCAAGAGACCCAGTACTTC. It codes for CASSLDGIQETQYF. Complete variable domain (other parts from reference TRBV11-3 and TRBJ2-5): EAGVVQSPRYKIIEKKQPVAFWCNPISGHNTLYWYLQNLGQGPELLIRYENEEAVDDSQLPKDRFSAERLKGVDSTLKIQPAELGDSAVYLCASSLDGIQETQYFGPGTRLLVL.